This T cell receptor beta chain came from a study of CD8 T cells in Susac syndrome (dated by TCRdb to between 2018 and 2020). For context, the study as a whole: Repertoire sequencing was used to test whether CD8+ T cell activation and differentiation in Susac syndrome was antigen driven. The study compared CD8+ T cell repertoire clonality among 11 to 12 healthy donors, roughly 14 Susac syndrome patients and roughly 15 multiple sclerosis patients.

RNA was extracted with the RNeasy kit and roughly 0.45 to 1 ug was reverse transcribed using random hexamers. TCR beta CDR3 regions were amplified with the immunoSEQ multiplex PCR assay covering 54 Vbeta and 13 Jbeta segments. Bias from PCR amplification was corrected by using a synthetic template baseline for primer optimization and for computational correction. Turning to the authors' computational methods: Only productive sequences were kept, with reads annotated to V, D and J genes according to IMGT and analyzed in immunoSEQ Analyzer. Clonality was calculated as one minus the Shannon entropy normalized by log2 of the number of productive unique sequences. For each patient and control, public and private clones were evaluated among the 100 most prevalent clones. Clones were defined as Susac-specific if absent from the healthy and MS cohorts, from approximately 1,100 published viral clones and from other ImmuneACCESS disease sequences. TCRdb's own reprocessing of the public reads used fastp at Q25 and MiXCR and kept productive beta chains. When rows share a CDR3 protein, they turn into one entry using the most common DNA and genes. The V and J calls, along with clone size, are taken from TCRdb and not from the paper's own processing. The sample profile shows more than 75,000 distinct CDR3 sequences; 85% to 95% of them were found once. 0.26% of the sample rests with the top ten.

Only one count was recorded for this clonotype. The antigen it binds to is not known. Per-nucleotide qualities are absent, and no much larger clonotype sits a single base away. One read alone lends weak support. Beyond this particular receptor, the publication reports: The number of individuals in the TCR sequencing and HLA analysis was acknowledged as relatively small.

Peripheral blood CD8+ and CD4+ T cells from healthy donors, Susac syndrome patients and multiple sclerosis patients were profiled using high-throughput TCR beta sequencing. The healthy donors served as controls matched for age and sex. Bulk CD8+ and CD4+ T cells were purified by magnetic negative isolation, whereas CD8+ TEMRA cells were enriched by FACS. Blood was collected in EDTA tubes and processed within 24 hours, with PBMCs isolated through density gradient centrifugation. PBMCs destined for TCR sequencing were cryopreserved in liquid nitrogen and later thawed in a 37 °C water bath. The sorted or isolated CD4+, CD8+ and CD8+ TEMRA cells had a purity of 90% or higher. The sequenced sample was CD8+ T cells from PBMCs. This TCR derives from a human donor in good health.

The bases read TGTGCCAGCAGTGGGCCCACGGGGAGCGGGGACAGCTCCTACAATGAGCAGTTCTTC. Translated, this is CASSGPTGSGDSSYNEQFF. The chain couples TRBV6-1 to TRBJ2-1; the D region may be TRBD1 or TRBD2, each matching 7 bases equally. The CDR3 spans 19 residues, from the cysteine through the phenylalanine. CDR3 DNA only is kept here, 57 bases in frame from base 1. V lost 4 bases and J lost 0 bases; the stretch between them is 22 bases long. The germline V gene supplies CDR1 MNHNS and CDR2 SASEGT.